The clone carrying this T cell receptor (beta chain) was counted a single time. CDR1 is SGHRS, CDR2 YFSETQ, per germline. The CDR3 is 17 amino acids. Losses at the gene ends were 10 bases for V and 3 bases for J; bases not matched to a gene: 20. The participants were between about 18 and 90 years old and came from about two dozen US areas. Cohorts were determined from participant-reported clinical history. Either two negative PCRs, clearance, or symptom resolution qualified Cohort 3 donors as recovered. Repertoires were generated with immunoSEQ multiplex PCR, while TCRdb's copy carries only in-frame clones and drops some. This table holds over 150,000 clones, 84% found once. This record belongs to a study of blood T cell repertoires in COVID-19.

The rearrangement uses TRBV5-1 and TRBJ2-7; 9 nucleotides match TRBD1. The specimen sequenced was PBMCs or T cells enriched from blood (not recorded which). The TCR sequence derives from a woman in her 30s who had recovered from COVID-19. In DNA, the CDR3 is TGCGCCGTTGCCCCTATCTGGACAGGGGATAACGACTACGAGCAGTACGTC. Amino acids: CAVAPIWTGDNDYEQYV.